A single sample gave rise to the 8 T cell receptor beta chains below, sequenced in a study of T-cell memory formation after mild COVID-19. One entry per CDR3 protein results from TCRdb running MiXCR on the 5' RACE reads. Of hundreds of thousands of distinct CDR3 sequences listed, 24% were seen once; the top ten hold around 9%. The sample was PBMCs or a T cell subset sorted from them (not recorded which). The receptors were sampled from an adult woman who had mild COVID-19 (a few samples of this study predate the infection). Cell type and time point are not known.

The chain uses TRBV9 and TRBJ2-3, with a weak D call TRBD2 (5 bases). V was pared by 0 bases and J by 0 bases, with 17 bases between. CDR3 length: 18 residues. The germline gives CDR1 SGDLS, CDR2 YYNGEE. DNA for the CDR3: TGTGCCAGCAGCGTAGGGACTGTCGGCGGGCCGAGCACAGATACGCAGTATTTT. It is translated as CASSVGTVGGPSTDTQYF.

This clonotype was detected a few times. The V and J genes are TRBV7-9 and TRBJ2-7; D unresolved. The germline V gene encodes CDR1 SEHNR and CDR2 FQNEAQ (reference sequence). There are 14 residues in the CDR3. Trimming took off 1 base at V and 4 bases at J, with 11 bases between the two ends. The CDR3 DNA is TGTGCCAGCAGCTTAGAAGAGACACATTACGAGCAGTACTTC. Amino acids: CASSLEETHYEQYF.

This clonotype was observed a handful of times. The V gene is TRBV27, the J gene TRBJ2-7; D not certain. The length of the CDR3 is 13 residues. Per the germline V gene, CDR1 is MNHEY and CDR2 is SMNVEV (reference sequence). The ends were cut back, 5 bases at V and 3 bases at J, with 11 bases in the middle. CDR3 sequence (DNA): TGTGCCAGCAGTCCCGACTTGTTCTACGAGCAGTACTTC. Residues: CASSPDLFYEQYF.

The J gene is TRBJ1-1, the V gene TRBV3-1; D unresolved. V was clipped by 1 base and J by 1 base, with 10 bases between them. The CDR3 length is 15 residues. Germline values: CDR1 LGHDT, CDR2 YNNKEL (reference sequence). The CDR3 loop reads CASSQAWAENTEAFF. In DNA form, the CDR3 reads TGTGCCAGCAGCCAAGCCTGGGCCGAGAACACTGAAGCTTTCTTT.

V and J are TRBV6-5 and TRBJ2-6, with D possibly matching TRBD2 (6 bases). The V gene's germline CDR1 is MNHEY and CDR2 SVGAGI. V was shortened by 5 bases and J by 8 bases, with 16 bases between the two germline ends. The CDR3 consists of 15 residues. Written as DNA, the CDR3 is TGTGCCAGCAGTCCCGGCCGGGGGAAAACCAACGTCCTGACTTTC. Translating gives CASSPGRGKTNVLTF.

The genes are TRBV19 and TRBJ2-3; 7 positions match TRBD2. Unmatched junction bases numbered 5, after V lost 7 bases and J lost 1 base. The CDR3 contains 14 residues. CDR1 is LNHDA, CDR2 SQIVND, per germline (reference sequence). CDR3 nucleotides: TGTGCCAGTATTTTGGGGAGGGGCACAGATACGCAGTATTTT. Its translation is CASILGRGTDTQYF.

The genes are TRBV29-1 and TRBJ1-1; possibly TRBD1 for D (5 bases). The V and J ends lost 3 bases and 2 bases respectively, with 7 bases between them. Germline assignment: CDR1 SQVTM and CDR2 ANQGSEA. CDR3 length: 12 residues. The CDR3: CSVDGGNTEAFF. Here the CDR3 DNA reads TGCAGCGTTGATGGGGGAAACACTGAAGCTTTCTTT.

This chain connects TRBV5-1 to TRBJ2-3; TRBD1 is a possible D gene (5 bases). From germline, CDR1 is SGHRS and CDR2 YFSETQ. The CDR3 has 13 amino acids. With 3 bases removed from V and 5 bases from J, the gap between germline ends came to 10 bases. The CDR3 here is CASSSDRLDTQYF. The CDR3 DNA reads as TGCGCCAGCAGCTCTGACAGACTAGATACGCAGTATTTT.